One sample yielded the 10 T cell receptor beta chains listed below, sequenced in a study of post-analysis software for immune sequencing data. Their antigens are not known. Built from TCR beta cDNA, the libraries had unique molecular identifiers in them. TCRdb redid the calling of the PCR reads with MiXCR, one entry per CDR3 protein. The repertoire consists of hundreds of thousands of distinct CDR3 sequences, with less than 40% occurring once and the leading ten covering under 15%. Findings and caveats of the study: Five or six TRBV segments were significantly more frequent in patients than in controls. TRBV5-6, TRBV5-1 and TRBV20-1 were among these segments.

Sequenced material: blood. The source of these receptors is a girl between 10 and 17 years old with multiple sclerosis.

This clonotype was found a few times. V usage is TRBV12-3 or TRBV12-4 and J usage is TRBJ1-4, with D perhaps matching TRBD1 (5 bases). Trimming removed 4 bases at V and 8 bases at J, with 14 bases between. CDR3 length equals 14 residues. The CDR3 DNA reads TGTGCCAGCAGTTACCGGGACCTGCAAGAAAAACTGTTTTTT. Residues: CASSYRDLQEKLFF.

The chain carries TRBV12-3 or TRBV12-4 and TRBJ2-7, with D maybe TRBD1 (6 bases). This CDR3 contains 13 residues. V was pared by 3 bases and J by 6 bases, with 12 bases between. CDR3 sequence: CASSFRQDGEQYF. CDR3 coding DNA: TGTGCCAGCAGTTTTAGACAGGATGGCGAGCAGTACTTC.

This chain joins TRBV12-3 or TRBV12-4 and TRBJ1-2; D is undetermined. Trimming stripped 4 bases from V and 6 bases from J, with 18 bases between. This CDR3 has 15 residues. CDR3 DNA: TGTGCCAGCAGTTACTGCCGCGGGTGCCGAGATGGCTACACCTTC. Amino acids: CASSYCRGCRDGYTF.

V gene TRBV2 combines with J gene TRBJ1-5, with unresolved D. The CDR3 loop spans 13 amino acids. CDR1 is SNHLY, CDR2 FYNNEI, per germline. Trimming left V 6 bases short and J 5 bases short, with 11 bases between. CDR3: CASSQQSYQPQHF. The CDR3, as DNA: TGTGCCAGCAGCCAACAGAGCTATCAGCCCCAGCATTTT.

In this sample, this clonotype turned up a few times. For the CDR3, the DNA is TGTGCTAGTGCGGGTTCGGGGCGAGCCTACGAGCAGTACTTC. The encoded protein is CASAGSGRAYEQYF. The chain joins TRBV12-5 to TRBJ2-7; D tentatively fits TRBD1 or TRBD2 (5 bases each). The V end was cut by 7 bases, the J end by 2 bases, with 15 bases between. The CDR3 has 14 amino acids. Germline CDR1 reads LGHNT; CDR2 reads FRNRAP.

This clonotype came up a few times. The chain is built from TRBV12-3 or TRBV12-4 and TRBJ2-1, with 8 bases identical to TRBD2. The CDR3 consists of 16 residues. The J segment lost 0 bases and the V segment lost 5 bases, leaving 6 bases of the junction unmatched. The CDR3 sequence is CASSRTSGLSYNEQFF. The DNA for the CDR3 is TGTGCCAGCAGTCGTACTAGCGGTCTCTCCTACAATGAGCAGTTCTTC.

This clonotype has just a few counts. The chain uses TRBV7-6 and TRBJ2-2; D possibly corresponds to TRBD1 (5 bases). The germline V gene encodes CDR1 SGHVS and CDR2 FNYEAQ. There are 14 residues in the CDR3. V was clipped by 6 bases and J by 1 base, with 9 bases between them. The CDR3 sequence: CASSPDRNTGELFF. CDR3 in DNA: TGTGCCAGCAGTCCAGACAGGAACACCGGGGAGCTGTTTTTT.

The V gene is TRBV12-3 or TRBV12-4, the J gene TRBJ2-5; unclear D gene. The J call may be in error: the DNA end matches TRBJ2-4 better. The CDR3 sequence is 14 residues long. The DNA of the CDR3 is TGTGCCAGCAGTTTCCCAAGGGTGCCGAACATTCAGTACTTC. This codes for CASSFPRVPNIQYF.

J is TRBJ2-7 and V is TRBV6-6; D remains unclear. CDR1 is MNHNY, CDR2 SVGAGI, per germline (reference sequence). The CDR3 spans 14 residues. The V end lost 6 bases, the J end lost 2 bases, and 14 bases lay between the germline ends. CDR3 in amino acids: CASRVGWLTYEQYF. CDR3 bases: TGTGCCAGCAGGGTGGGGTGGCTTACCTACGAGCAGTACTTC.

The sample holds a few counts of this clonotype. V gene TRBV6-5 combines with J gene TRBJ1-2; 7 bases agree with TRBD1. Germline V gene sequence: CDR1 MNHEY, CDR2 SVGAGI. CDR3 size: 14 residues. Germline trimming cut 6 bases from V and 4 bases from J; bases unmatched to any gene: 8. The CDR3 DNA sequence: TGTGCCAGCAGGGCCCCGGGACAGCCCTATGGCTACACCTTC. Translating it yields CASRAPGQPYGYTF.